The 24 T cell receptor beta chains listed next were all sequenced from one sample in a study of cytomegalovirus exposure and HLA in healthy donors. Researchers ran the PCR with 60 Vbeta and 13 Jbeta primers. Clones were read by immunoSEQ multiplex PCR, and TCRdb kept only the in-frame ones, dropping some. The sample carries approximately 150,000 clones, more than 60% recorded once. Source material: PBMCs. These receptors were obtained from a man aged 25-45 years in good health and CMV-seropositive.

A single count supports this clone. The chain combines TRBV6-1 with TRBJ1-2; D gene uncertain. The CDR3 runs to 15 residues. From germline, CDR1 is MNHNS and CDR2 SASEGT. Trimming took 7 bases from V and 1 from J, leaving 16 bases between them. CDR3 DNA: TGTGCCAGCACCCCCGAGGGAGGGTATAACTATGGCTACACCTTC. Translation gives CASTPEGGYNYGYTF.

The rearrangement links TRBV11-2 to TRBJ2-5; 13 nucleotides match TRBD2. V was clipped by 5 bases and J by 4 bases; unmatched bases: 1. CDR1 SGHAT and CDR2 FQNNGV come from the germline V gene. This CDR3 is 14 amino acids long. This CDR3 is CASSRLAGGETQYF. DNA of the CDR3: TGTGCCAGCAGCCGACTAGCGGGAGGAGAGACCCAGTACTTC. Using reference TRBV11-2 and TRBJ2-5 for the parts outside the CDR3, the full variable domain is EAGVAQSPRYKIIEKRQSVAFWCNPISGHATLYWYQQILGQGPKLLIQFQNNGVVDDSQLPKDRFSAERLKGVDSTLKIQPAKLEDSAVYLCASSRLAGGETQYFGPGTRLLVL.

The rearrangement uses TRBV18 and TRBJ1-4; D unresolved. From germline, CDR1 is KGHSH and CDR2 LQKENI. Trimming took off 1 base at V and 6 bases at J, with 9 bases between the two ends. CDR3 length equals 14 residues. The CDR3 coding sequence is TGTGCCAGCTCACCACAACCTACGGATGAAAAACTGTTTTTT. The encoded protein is CASSPQPTDEKLFF.

The count of this clone is one. In DNA, the CDR3 is TGTGCCAGCAGTTTCAGGGGGACTGGAAACACCATATATTTT. The encoded protein is CASSFRGTGNTIYF. V gene TRBV6-5 combines with J gene TRBJ1-3; 7 bases match TRBD1. CDR1 is MNHEY and CDR2 is SVGAGI in the germline V gene. Trimming cost V 4 bases and J 2 bases; bases outside gene matches: 2. CDR3 size: 14 residues.

This clone was found a few times. Other nucleotide sequences in the sample specify the same CDR3. The rearrangement uses TRBV4-2 and TRBJ2-7; D remains ambiguous. The V end lost 0 bases, the J end lost 5 bases, and 5 bases lay between the germline ends. The germline V gene encodes CDR1 LGHNA and CDR2 YNFKEQ. The CDR3 runs 12 residues. The CDR3 DNA reads TGTGCCAGCAGCCAAGATCGGGACGAGCAGTACTTC. Its translation is CASSQDRDEQYF.

V is TRBV27 and J is TRBJ2-7, with 11 bases aligning to TRBD2. V gave up 6 bases and J gave up 1 base; unmatched junction bases: 5. The germline gives CDR1 MNHEY, CDR2 SMNVEV (reference sequence). CDR3 size: 15 residues. This chain's CDR3 is CASSPVAGGSYEQYF. CDR3 bases: TGTGCCAGCAGCCCTGTAGCGGGAGGGTCCTACGAGCAGTACTTC.

The chain employs TRBV14 and TRBJ2-7; 8 bases fit TRBD1. Unmatched junction bases numbered 9, after V lost 1 base and J lost 4 bases. The CDR3 spans 16 residues. The germline V gene encodes CDR1 SGHDN and CDR2 FVKESK. CDR3 residues: CASSQGAGTGRYEQYF. DNA for the CDR3: TGTGCCAGCAGCCAAGGAGCCGGGACAGGTCGATACGAGCAGTACTTC.

The chain is built from TRBV19 and TRBJ1-5; 8 bases are shared with TRBD1. The J segment lost 0 bases and the V segment lost 6 bases, leaving 1 base of the junction unmatched. The CDR3 runs to 14 residues. Germline lookup yields CDR1 LNHDA and CDR2 SQIVND (reference sequence). CDR3: CASRQGASNQPQHF. CDR3 nucleotides: TGTGCCAGTAGGCAGGGGGCTAGCAATCAGCCCCAGCATTTT.

The chain is built from TRBV27 and TRBJ1-1; D is unresolved. The germline gives CDR1 MNHEY, CDR2 SMNVEV (reference sequence). V lost 3 bases and J lost 6, with 14 bases in between. The CDR3 extends over 14 amino acids. CDR3 amino acids: CASSFEGGISEAFF. CDR3 sequence (DNA): TGTGCCAGCAGTTTTGAGGGCGGTATTTCTGAAGCTTTCTTT.

The chain carries TRBV19 and TRBJ2-2, with a possible D match to TRBD2 (6 bases). Germline CDR1 reads LNHDA; CDR2 reads SQIVND (reference sequence). This CDR3 region has 16 residues. Trimming stripped 5 bases from V and 1 base from J, with 14 bases between. The CDR3 loop is CASSLSLAKNTGELFF. CDR3 coding DNA: TGTGCCAGTAGTCTGTCGCTAGCGAAGAACACCGGGGAGCTGTTTTTT.

The chain couples TRBV30 to TRBJ2-7; 9 nucleotides agree with TRBD1. V was clipped by 5 bases and J by 4 bases; unmatched bases: 21. The CDR3 length is 18 residues. Germline V gives CDR1 GTSNPN, CDR2 SVGIG (reference sequence). DNA for the CDR3: TGTGCCTGGGGCGGAGGACAGGGGCGACTGCCTGGGGCATACGAGCAGTACTTC. Translation: CAWGGGQGRLPGAYEQYF. The variable domain in full, with the rest retrieved from reference TRBV30 and TRBJ2-7, is SQTIHQWPATLVQPVGSPLSLECTVEGTSNPNLYWYRQAAGRGLQLLFYSVGIGQISSEVPQNLSASRPQDRQFILSSKKLLLSDSGFYLCAWGGGQGRLPGAYEQYFGPGTRLTVT.

The J gene is TRBJ2-5, the V gene TRBV5-1; TRBD2 is a possible D gene (5 bases). Germline V gives CDR1 SGHRS, CDR2 YFSETQ. This CDR3 spans 14 amino acids. The V end lost 0 bases, the J end lost 0 bases, and 6 bases lay between the germline ends. The CDR3 loop reads CASSLGGYQETQYF. The CDR3 nucleotides read TGCGCCAGCAGCTTGGGAGGGTACCAAGAGACCCAGTACTTC. Filled out from reference TRBV5-1 and TRBJ2-5, the complete variable domain reads KAGVTQTPRYLIKTRGQQVTLSCSPISGHRSVSWYQQTPGQGLQFLFEYFSETQRNKGNFPGRFSGRQFSNSRSEMNVSTLELGDSALYLCASSLGGYQETQYFGPGTRLLVL.

The chain carries TRBV5-4 and TRBJ1-2, with 11 positions matching TRBD1. The CDR3 has 15 residues. Looked up from germline, CDR1 is SGHNT and CDR2 is YYREEE (reference sequence). Germline trimming cut 0 bases from V and 4 bases from J; bases unmatched to any gene: 2. CDR3 sequence (DNA): TGTGCCAGCAGCTTGGGGACAGGGGGCTTCTATGGCTACACCTTC. Translation: CASSLGTGGFYGYTF.

This chain joins TRBV18 and TRBJ1-4; 10 bases fit TRBD1. Trimming took 5 bases from V and 7 from J; bases not matched to a gene: 4. Germline lookup yields CDR1 KGHSH and CDR2 LQKENI. The CDR3 has 14 amino acids. CDR3 DNA: TGTGCCAGCTCAGATGGACAGGGGGGTGAAAAACTGTTTTTT. This codes for CASSDGQGGEKLFF.

This chain connects TRBV28 to TRBJ2-3, with a weak D call TRBD2 (6 bases). The CDR3 loop spans 14 amino acids. Per germline, CDR1 MDHEN and CDR2 SYDVKM. V shed 7 bases and J shed 3 bases, with 14 bases lying between them. CDR3 loop: CASTFFSGTDTQYF. The CDR3 region has the DNA TGTGCCAGCACTTTCTTCAGCGGGACAGATACGCAGTATTTT.

In its sample, this clone was seen once. The V call is TRBV11-3, the J call TRBJ2-7, with 9 bases fitting TRBD2. The CDR3 totals 15 residues. V gave up 5 bases and J gave up 1 base; unmatched junction bases: 6. Per the germline V gene, CDR1 is SGHNT and CDR2 is YENEEA. CDR3 sequence reads: CASSPRAGGSYEQYF. The CDR3 nucleotides read TGTGCCAGCAGCCCTCGAGCGGGAGGATCCTACGAGCAGTACTTC. Looking up the rest from reference TRBV11-3 and TRBJ2-7 gives the full variable domain: EAGVVQSPRYKIIEKKQPVAFWCNPISGHNTLYWYLQNLGQGPELLIRYENEEAVDDSQLPKDRFSAERLKGVDSTLKIQPAELGDSAVYLCASSPRAGGSYEQYFGPGTRLTVT.

In DNA form, the CDR3 reads TGTGCCAGCAGCCCAGCAGTGACTAGCGGTTACGAGCAGTACTTC. It codes for CASSPAVTSGYEQYF. The V and J genes are TRBV7-9 and TRBJ2-7; 9 positions agree with TRBD2. The length of the CDR3 is 15 residues. In germline, CDR1 is SEHNR, CDR2 FQNEAQ (reference sequence). The J segment lost 4 bases and the V segment lost 5 bases, leaving 9 bases of the junction unmatched.

This chain links TRBV7-9 with TRBJ1-3; a possible D gene is TRBD1 (6 bases). Deletions cut 5 bases from V and 4 bases from J, with 15 bases between. The CDR3 sequence is 15 residues long. Germline CDR1 reads SEHNR; CDR2 reads FQNEAQ (reference sequence). The CDR3 loop is CASSDSTGTGNTIYF. DNA of the CDR3: TGTGCCAGCAGCGATTCTACAGGGACCGGAAACACCATATATTTT.

The chain joins TRBV5-1 to TRBJ1-1; no reliable D call. This CDR3 is built from 16 residues. Germline V lookup: CDR1 SGHRS, CDR2 YFSETQ. V dropped 4 bases and J dropped 1 base, with 17 bases sitting between them. CDR3: CASSPTEVTSNTEAFF. The CDR3 bases are TGCGCCAGCAGCCCCACTGAGGTCACATCGAACACTGAAGCTTTCTTT.

The chain uses TRBV27 and TRBJ1-5, with D perhaps matching TRBD1 (5 bases). Germline loops: CDR1 MNHEY, CDR2 SMNVEV (reference sequence). This CDR3 comprises 15 residues. Trimming took 4 bases from V and 3 from J, leaving 13 bases between them. The CDR3 DNA sequence: TGTGCCAGCAGTTATCTGGGGGGTTACAATCAGCCCCAGCATTTT. Residues: CASSYLGGYNQPQHF.

The rearrangement joins TRBV7-9 to TRBJ2-5; the match to TRBD2 covers 7 bases. The DNA end is more similar to TRBJ2-7, so the J call may be wrong. Germline CDR1 and CDR2: SEHNR and FQNEAQ (reference sequence). There are 13 residues in the CDR3. CDR3 region: CASSLSGAYEQYF. The CDR3, as DNA: TGTGCCAGCAGCCTAAGCGGGGCCTACGAGCAGTACTTC.

CDR3 DNA sequence: TGCGCCAGCAGCGTGGACATCCGCACAGATACGCAGTATTTT. This encodes CASSVDIRTDTQYF. The chain uses TRBV5-1 and TRBJ2-3; perhaps TRBD1 as D (5 bases). The CDR3 covers 14 residues. CDR1 is SGHRS and CDR2 is YFSETQ in the germline V gene. V lost 4 bases and J lost 1, with 10 bases in between.

V is TRBV12-5 and J is TRBJ2-5, with D unclear. Germline V gives CDR1 LGHNT, CDR2 FRNRAP. V lost 6 bases and J lost 5, with 7 bases in between. The CDR3 sequence is 11 residues long. Written as DNA, the CDR3 is TGTGCTAGTGGCGTTTCGGAGACCCAGTACTTC. Translated, it gives CASGVSETQYF.

In this sample, this clone turned up once. This sequence joins TRBV28 and TRBJ1-3; D call uncertain. Trimming removed 4 bases from V and 0 bases from J, with 10 bases in between. This CDR3 comprises 15 residues. Germline V gene sequence: CDR1 MDHEN, CDR2 SYDVKM. CDR3 bases: TGTGCCAGCAGTTCATGGTTCAGCTCTGGAAACACCATATATTTT. Translating it yields CASSSWFSSGNTIYF.